The text below deals with one T cell receptor beta chain. Clones were read by immunoSEQ multiplex PCR, and TCRdb kept only the in-frame ones, dropping some. The sample holds a few hundred thousand clones; 85% to 90% are singletons and the top ten take under 2.5%. V trimming: 4 bases; J trimming: 2 bases; junction bases outside the gene matches: 8. CDR3 length: 15 amino acids. Germline V CDR1 and CDR2: SGHNT, YYREEE (reference sequence). This sample was taken from a study of blood T cell repertoires in COVID-19. The receptor was derived from a woman aged 55 to 70 with COVID-19, enrolled during active disease. The chain recombines TRBV5-4 with TRBJ1-2, with 7 bases fitting TRBD1. Sequencing was done on a sample of peripheral blood. CDR3 region: CASSPLAGGNYGYTF. CDR3 coding DNA: TGTGCCAGCAGCCCACTGGCAGGGGGAAACTATGGCTACACCTTC.